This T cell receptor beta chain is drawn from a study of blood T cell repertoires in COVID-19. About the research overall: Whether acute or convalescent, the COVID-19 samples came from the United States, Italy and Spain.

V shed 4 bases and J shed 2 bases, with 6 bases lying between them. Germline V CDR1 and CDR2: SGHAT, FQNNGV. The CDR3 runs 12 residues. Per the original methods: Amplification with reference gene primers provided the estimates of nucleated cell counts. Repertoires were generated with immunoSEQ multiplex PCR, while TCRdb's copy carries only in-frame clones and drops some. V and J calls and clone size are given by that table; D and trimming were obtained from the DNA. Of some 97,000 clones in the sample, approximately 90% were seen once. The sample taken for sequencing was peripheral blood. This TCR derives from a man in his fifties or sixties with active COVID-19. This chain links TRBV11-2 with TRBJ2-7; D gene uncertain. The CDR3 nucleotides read TGTGCCAGCAGCTCCCCAACCTACGAGCAGTACTTC. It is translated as CASSSPTYEQYF.